This TCR beta chain stems from a study of blood T cells in healthy people across ages. Whole-study findings and limits: Naive and antigen-experienced cells could not be conclusively compared, given unsorted PBMCs. Diversity of TCR beta per million T cells declined in a roughly linear way with age.

A second roughly 6 to 12 cycle PCR used barcoded and J-beta primers. MiXCR, applied by TCRdb to the 5' RACE reads, yields one record per CDR3 protein. Of roughly 1,500,000 distinct CDR3 sequences in the sample, 35% to 45% were seen once. In regard to this clonotype: The target antigen is unknown.

The CDR3 runs to 16 residues. The trim removed 4 bases at V and 2 bases at J, leaving 9 bases unmatched. Germline-derived CDR1 and CDR2 are SGHRS and YFSETQ. V is TRBV5-1 and J is TRBJ2-3; 8 bases agree with TRBD2. The sequence was collected from a woman between 18 and 29 years old in good health. The sequenced material came from blood. This CDR3 reads CASSLGGSGTTDTQYF. The DNA for the CDR3 is TGCGCCAGCAGCCTGGGGGGTAGCGGGACCACAGATACGCAGTATTTT.